Reported below is one T cell receptor (beta chain). The antigen is not known. Sample time point: cycle 4 day 1 (C4D1), after more than five weeks of nivolumab. Relapses following autologous stem cell transplantation were seen in all patients, with brentuximab vedotin exposure varying. CD4+ T cells were purified from thawed PBMCs by negative selection. Germline V gene sequence: CDR1 SGDLS, CDR2 YYNGEE. The ends were cut back, 0 bases at V and 7 bases at J, with 8 bases in the middle. The CDR3 loop spans 14 amino acids. These data originate in a study of PD-1 blockade in classical Hodgkin lymphoma. General study findings and limits: For complete responders, baseline diversity was comparable to that of newly diagnosed patients.

This table comes from immunoSEQ multiplex PCR, and its TCRdb copy is limited to in-frame clones, with some not included. The sample consists of 25,000 to 30,000 clones, roughly 80% of them appearing once. The V call is TRBV9, the J call TRBJ1-6; unclear D gene. This TCR derives from a human donor with classical Hodgkin lymphoma. Sequencing used CD4+ T cells from blood, obtained before the fourth cycle of nivolumab. The CDR3 loop is CASSVGSGNSPLHF. The CDR3 region has the DNA TGTGCCAGCAGCGTAGGGTCGGGGAATTCACCCCTCCACTTT.